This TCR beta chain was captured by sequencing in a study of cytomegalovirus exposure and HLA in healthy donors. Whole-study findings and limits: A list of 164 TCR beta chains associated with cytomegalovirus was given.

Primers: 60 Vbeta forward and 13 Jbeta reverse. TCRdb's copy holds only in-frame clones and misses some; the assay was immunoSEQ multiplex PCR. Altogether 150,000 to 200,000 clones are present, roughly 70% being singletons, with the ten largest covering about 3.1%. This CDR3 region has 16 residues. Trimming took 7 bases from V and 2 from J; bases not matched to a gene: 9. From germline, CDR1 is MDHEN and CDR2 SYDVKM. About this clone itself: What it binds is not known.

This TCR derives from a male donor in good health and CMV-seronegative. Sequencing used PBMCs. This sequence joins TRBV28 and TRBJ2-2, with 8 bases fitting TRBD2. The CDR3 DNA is TGTGCCAGCACCCCCGGGGGGGACCTAAACACCGGGGAGCTGTTTTTT. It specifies CASTPGGDLNTGELFF.